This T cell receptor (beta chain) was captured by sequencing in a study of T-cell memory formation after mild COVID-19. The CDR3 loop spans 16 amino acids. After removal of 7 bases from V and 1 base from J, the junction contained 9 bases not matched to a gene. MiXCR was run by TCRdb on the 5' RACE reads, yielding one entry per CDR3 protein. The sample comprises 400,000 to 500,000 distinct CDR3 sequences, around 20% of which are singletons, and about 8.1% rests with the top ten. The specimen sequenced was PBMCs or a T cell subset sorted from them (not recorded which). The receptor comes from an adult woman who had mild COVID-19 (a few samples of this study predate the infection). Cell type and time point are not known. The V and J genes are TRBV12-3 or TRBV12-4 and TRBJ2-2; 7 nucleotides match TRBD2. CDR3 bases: TGTGCCAGCACCTCGCCAAAGCGGGAGAACACCGGGGAGCTGTTTTTT. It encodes CASTSPKRENTGELFF.